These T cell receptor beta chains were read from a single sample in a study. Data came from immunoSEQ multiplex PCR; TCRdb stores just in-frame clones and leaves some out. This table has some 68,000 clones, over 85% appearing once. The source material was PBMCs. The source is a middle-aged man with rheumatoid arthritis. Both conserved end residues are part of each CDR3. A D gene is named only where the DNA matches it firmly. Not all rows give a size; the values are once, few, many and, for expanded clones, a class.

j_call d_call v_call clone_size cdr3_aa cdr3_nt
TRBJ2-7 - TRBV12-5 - CASGTTDKAYEQYF TGTGCTAGTGGTACCACGGACAAGGCCTACGAGCAGTACTTC
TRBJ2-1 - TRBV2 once CASSIRSSYNEQFF TGTGCCAGCAGTATCCGGAGCTCCTACAATGAGCAGTTCTTC
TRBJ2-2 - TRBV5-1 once CASSLAPRVRGSIRELFF TGCGCCAGCAGCTTGGCCCCCCGGGTGCGCGGGTCCATCAGGGAGCTGTTTTTT
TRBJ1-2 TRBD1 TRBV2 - CASSGIGTDYGYTF TGTGCCAGCAGTGGAATCGGGACAGACTATGGCTACACCTTC
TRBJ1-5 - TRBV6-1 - CASSVPGAGKLANQPQHF TGTGCCAGCAGTGTCCCGGGGGCAGGGAAATTAGCAAATCAGCCCCAGCATTTT
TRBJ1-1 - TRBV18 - CASSLRDSLNTEAFF TGTGCCAGCTCACTCCGAGACAGTTTGAACACTGAAGCTTTCTTT
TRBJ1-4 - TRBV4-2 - CASSQGPDASSATNEKLFF TGTGCCAGCAGCCAAGGACCCGACGCTAGTAGCGCAACTAATGAAAAACTGTTTTTT
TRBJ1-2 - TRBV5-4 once CASSTTGYGYTF TGTGCCAGCAGCACAACAGGGTACGGCTACACCTTC
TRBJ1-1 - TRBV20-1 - CSASGGEATEAFF TGCAGTGCTAGTGGCGGGGAGGCCACTGAAGCTTTCTTT
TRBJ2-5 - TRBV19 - CASSIGTEETQYF TGTGCCAGTAGTATAGGGACAGAAGAGACCCAGTACTTC
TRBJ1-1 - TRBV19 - CATSRPGLRAEAFF TGTGCCACGTCGCGGCCAGGCCTTCGGGCTGAAGCTTTCTTT
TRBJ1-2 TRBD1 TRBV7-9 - CASSGWTGGDYGYTF TGTGCCAGCAGCGGATGGACAGGGGGCGACTATGGCTACACCTTC
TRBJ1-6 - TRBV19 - CASSPTPGEYNSPLHF TGTGCCAGTAGTCCGACACCCGGGGAATATAATTCACCCCTCCACTTT
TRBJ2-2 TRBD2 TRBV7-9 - CASSASKGTITGELFF TGTGCCAGCAGCGCGTCAAAGGGGACTATCACCGGGGAGCTGTTTTTT
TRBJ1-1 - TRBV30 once CAWSWVNTEAFF TGTGCCTGGAGTTGGGTGAACACTGAAGCTTTCTTT
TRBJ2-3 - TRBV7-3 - CASTRQAGTDTQYF TGTGCCAGCACTCGACAGGCCGGCACAGATACGCAGTATTTT
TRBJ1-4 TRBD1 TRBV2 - CASRVSGGSNEKLFF TGTGCCAGCAGAGTCTCAGGGGGCAGTAATGAAAAACTGTTTTTT
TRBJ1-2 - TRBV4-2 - CASRSGRGVGYTF TGTGCCAGCAGGTCAGGGCGGGGAGTTGGCTACACCTTC
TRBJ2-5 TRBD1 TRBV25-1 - CASSEYGTGRETQYF TGTGCCAGCAGTGAATATGGGACAGGGCGGGAGACCCAGTACTTC
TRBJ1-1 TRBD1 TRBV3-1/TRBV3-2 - CASSPPGQVGIMNTEAFF TGTGCCAGCAGCCCACCGGGACAGGTAGGGATTATGAACACTGAAGCTTTCTTT
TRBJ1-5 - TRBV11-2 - CASSLSVAQPQHF TGTGCCAGCAGCTTATCTGTGGCCCAGCCCCAGCATTTT
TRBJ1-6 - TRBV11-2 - CASSRQRSSYNSPLHF TGTGCCAGCAGCCGACAGAGAAGCTCCTATAATTCACCCCTCCACTTT
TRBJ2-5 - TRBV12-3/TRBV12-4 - CASSLNEQETQYF TGTGCCAGCAGTTTAAACGAACAAGAGACCCAGTACTTC
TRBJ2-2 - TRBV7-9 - CASSSRAPNTGELFF TGTGCCAGCAGCTCTCGGGCCCCGAACACCGGGGAGCTGTTTTTT
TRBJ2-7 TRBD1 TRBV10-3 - CAIAGTGGPEQYF TGTGCCATCGCCGGGACAGGGGGACCCGAGCAGTACTTC
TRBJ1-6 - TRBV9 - CASSSRLLNSPLHF TGTGCCAGCAGCTCCCGCCTGCTTAATTCACCCCTCCACTTT
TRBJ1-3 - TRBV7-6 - CASSLAEGVYGNTIYF TGTGCCAGCAGCTTAGCGGAAGGGGTTTATGGAAACACCATATATTTT
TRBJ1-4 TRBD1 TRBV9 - CASSVEGTGGSEKLFF TGTGCCAGCAGCGTAGAGGGGACAGGGGGTAGTGAAAAACTGTTTTTT
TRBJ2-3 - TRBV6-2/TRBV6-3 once CASSSRGGRDTWDTQYF TGTGCCAGCAGTTCCAGGGGGGGGAGAGATACTTGGGATACGCAGTATTTT
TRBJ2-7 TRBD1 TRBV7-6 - CASSLTGTGSSHEQYF TGTGCCAGCAGCTTGACCGGGACAGGGAGCTCTCACGAGCAGTACTTC
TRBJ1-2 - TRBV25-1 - CASSEWTTYGYTF TGTGCCAGCAGTGAATGGACCACATATGGCTACACCTTC
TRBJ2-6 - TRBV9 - CASSVASGVGASGANVLTF TGTGCCAGCAGCGTAGCGTCGGGGGTCGGTGCCTCTGGGGCCAACGTCCTGACTTTC
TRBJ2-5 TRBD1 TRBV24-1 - CATSDSNMDRGYETQYF TGTGCCACCAGTGATTCAAACATGGACAGGGGTTACGAGACCCAGTACTTC
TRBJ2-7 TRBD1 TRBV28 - CASSSGTAEQYF TGTGCCAGCAGTTCCGGGACAGCTGAGCAGTACTTC
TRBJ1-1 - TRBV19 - CASSVRTEAFF TGTGCCAGTAGTGTGCGGACTGAAGCTTTCTTT
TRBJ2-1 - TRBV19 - CARPLEGANYNEQFF TGTGCCAGGCCCCTAGAGGGAGCTAACTACAATGAGCAGTTCTTC
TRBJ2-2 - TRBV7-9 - CASSLDGELFF TGTGCCAGCAGCTTAGACGGGGAGCTGTTTTTT
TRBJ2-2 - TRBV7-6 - CASSMVAGAGGELFF TGTGCCAGCAGCATGGTGGCAGGGGCGGGCGGGGAGCTGTTTTTT
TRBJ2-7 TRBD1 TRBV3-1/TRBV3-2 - CASSQDRAGDRASYEQYF TGTGCCAGCAGCCAAGATCGGGCAGGGGACAGGGCAAGCTACGAGCAGTACTTC
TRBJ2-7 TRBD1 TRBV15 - CATSRDLGQAYEQYF TGTGCCACCAGCAGAGATTTGGGACAGGCCTACGAGCAGTACTTC
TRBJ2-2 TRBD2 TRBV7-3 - CASSPGTTATGELFF TGTGCCAGCAGCCCTGGGACTACCGCTACCGGGGAGCTGTTTTTT
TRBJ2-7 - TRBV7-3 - CASSPRGSWNEQYF TGTGCCAGCAGCCCCCGCGGTAGCTGGAACGAGCAGTACTTC
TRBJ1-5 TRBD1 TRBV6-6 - CASSRQGSPSNQPQHF TGTGCCAGCAGTCGACAGGGCTCCCCAAGCAATCAGCCCCAGCATTTT
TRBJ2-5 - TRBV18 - CASSPERTQGETQYF TGTGCCAGCTCACCGGAGCGGACTCAGGGGGAGACCCAGTACTTC
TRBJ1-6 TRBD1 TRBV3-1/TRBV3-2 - CASSLIGGTGNSPLHF TGTGCCAGCAGCTTAATTGGCGGGACAGGGAATTCACCCCTCCACTTT
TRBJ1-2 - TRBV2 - CASRETGTTYGYTF TGTGCCAGCAGGGAGACCGGGACTACCTATGGCTACACCTTC
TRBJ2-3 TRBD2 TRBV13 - CASSSGLAGVTDTQYF TGTGCCAGCAGCTCGGGACTAGCGGGGGTCACAGATACGCAGTATTTT
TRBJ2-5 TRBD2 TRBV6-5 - CASRPGAGVEETQYF TGTGCCAGCCGCCCGGGTGCGGGAGTCGAAGAGACCCAGTACTTC
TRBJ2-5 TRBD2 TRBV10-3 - CATRGGSGKEIQYF TGTGCCACCCGCGGGGGTAGCGGGAAGGAGATCCAGTACTTC
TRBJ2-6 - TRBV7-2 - CASRLALSGANVLTF TGTGCCAGCAGATTAGCCCTCTCTGGGGCCAACGTCCTGACTTTC
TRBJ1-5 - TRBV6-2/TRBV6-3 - CASSSLGGNSNQPQHF TGTGCCAGCAGTTCTTTGGGGGGAAATAGCAATCAGCCCCAGCATTTT
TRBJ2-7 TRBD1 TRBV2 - CASSVGQGGSYEQYF TGTGCCAGCAGTGTAGGACAGGGAGGTTCCTACGAGCAGTACTTC
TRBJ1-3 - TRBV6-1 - CASSEAGGPGNTIYF TGTGCCAGCAGCGAAGCAGGAGGCCCTGGAAACACCATATATTTT
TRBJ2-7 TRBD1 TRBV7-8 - CASSLVGTAYEQYF TGTGCCAGCAGCTTAGTCGGGACAGCCTACGAGCAGTACTTC
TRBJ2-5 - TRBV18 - CASSPEGPKLGLYQYF TGTGCCAGCTCACCAGAGGGCCCAAAACTAGGCCTATACCAGTACTTC
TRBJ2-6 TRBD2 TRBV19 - CASNTFRGGVSGANVLTF TGTGCCAGTAACACATTCCGGGGGGGAGTCTCTGGGGCCAACGTCCTGACTTTC
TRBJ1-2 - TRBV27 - CASSLSVQTNYGYTF TGTGCCAGCAGTTTATCAGTCCAGACTAACTATGGCTACACCTTC
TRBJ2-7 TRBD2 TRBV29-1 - CSVRLSGTYEQYF TGCAGCGTTCGACTAAGCGGGACCTACGAGCAGTACTTC